One and the same sample provided the 25 T cell receptor beta chains below, sequenced in a study of T cell repertoires in cytomegalovirus infection. One entry per CDR3 protein results from TCRdb running MiXCR on the reads. The profile shows about 300,000 distinct CDR3 sequences, around 10% of them singletons. The material sequenced was PBMCs. The receptor set was obtained from a human donor in good health (CMV status not recorded). Some clones in this sample may be carry-over from other donors' samples.

The rearrangement uses TRBV9 and TRBJ1-1; D is unclear. Between the trimmed V and J ends, which lost 1 base and 3 bases, there was a span of 10 bases. The V gene's germline CDR1 is SGDLS and CDR2 YYNGEE. This CDR3 contains 14 residues. The CDR3 here is CASSVSNLDTEAFF. The CDR3 region has the DNA TGTGCCAGCAGCGTAAGCAATCTCGACACTGAAGCTTTCTTT.

At least ten counts were recorded for this clonotype. The genes are TRBV6-5 and TRBJ2-1; 9 positions agree with TRBD2. V lost 2 bases, J lost 6 bases, and 8 bases stayed unmatched. The V gene's germline CDR1 is MNHEY and CDR2 SVGAGI. The CDR3 covers 16 residues. In DNA, the CDR3 is TGTGCCAGCAGTTACCGGGCGGGGGGGCTCCGCAATGAGCAGTTCTTC. Translating it yields CASSYRAGGLRNEQFF.

This clonotype was seen repeatedly, ten times or more. The chain combines TRBV7-3 with TRBJ2-3; D might be TRBD1 (5 bases). Per the germline V gene, CDR1 is SGHTA and CDR2 is FQGTGA. The CDR3 sequence is 13 residues long. V was shortened by 5 bases and J by 7 bases, with 13 bases between the two germline ends. CDR3 residues: CASSPLGENTQYF. The CDR3 DNA sequence: TGTGCCAGCAGCCCTTTAGGGGAAAATACGCAGTATTTT. The variable domain in full, with the rest retrieved from reference TRBV7-3 and TRBJ2-3, is GAGVSQTPSNKVTEKGKYVELRCDPISGHTALYWYRQSLGQGPEFLIYFQGTGAADDSGLPNDRFFAVRPEGSVSTLKIQRTERGDSAVYLCASSPLGENTQYFGPGTRLTVL.

In this sample, this clonotype turned up many times. V and J are TRBV10-1 and TRBJ2-1; D is unresolved. The CDR3 runs 12 residues. Germline V CDR1 and CDR2: WNHNN, SYGVQD (reference sequence). V lost 2 bases, J lost 12 bases, and 11 bases lay in between. CDR3 nucleotide sequence: TGCGCCAGCAGTGAGATGGGATTTGGGCAGTTCTTC. It is translated as CASSEMGFGQFF.

Ten or more counts support this clonotype. The rearrangement uses TRBV6-1 and TRBJ2-7; perhaps TRBD1 as D (5 bases). V dropped 3 bases and J dropped 4 bases, with 7 bases sitting between them. This CDR3 comprises 12 residues. Germline CDR1 and CDR2: MNHNS and SASEGT. CDR3 amino acids: CASSEDIYEQYF. In nucleotides, the CDR3 is TGTGCCAGCAGTGAGGACATTTACGAGCAGTACTTC.

This clonotype was found many times. This rearrangement joins TRBV7-6 to TRBJ1-5; 11 nucleotides match TRBD1. CDR3 length equals 14 residues. The ends lost 5 bases at V and 6 bases at J; junction bases unmatched: 3. Germline-derived CDR1 and CDR2 are SGHVS and FNYEAQ. Written as DNA, the CDR3 is TGTGCCAGCAGCCAGGGACAGGGGGGTCAGCCCCAGCATTTT. Protein product: CASSQGQGGQPQHF. Full variable domain (remainder filled in from reference TRBV7-6 and TRBJ1-5): GAGVSQSPRYKVTKRGQDVALRCDPISGHVSLYWYRQALGQGPEFLTYFNYEAQQDKSGLPNDRFSAERPEGSISTLTIQRTEQRDSAMYRCASSQGQGGQPQHFGDGTRLSIL.

The chain is built from TRBV19 and TRBJ2-1; 10 bases map to TRBD2. J lost 3 bases, V lost 7 bases, and 3 bases had no gene match. The CDR3 has 14 amino acids. Germline CDR1 is LNHDA and CDR2 is SQIVND (reference sequence). The CDR3 loop is CASTLAGGYNEQFF. DNA for the CDR3: TGTGCCAGTACCTTAGCGGGGGGCTACAATGAGCAGTTCTTC.

This clonotype was counted a few times. The chain has TRBV4-2 and TRBJ2-3, with D tentatively TRBD1 (7 bases). The germline V gene encodes CDR1 LGHNA and CDR2 YNFKEQ. V lost 1 base, J lost 2 bases, and 13 bases lay in between. CDR3 length equals 16 residues. DNA for the CDR3: TGTGCCAGCAGCCAAGGGCCAGGGGGGCCCACAGATACGCAGTATTTT. This encodes CASSQGPGGPTDTQYF.

The chain joins TRBV13 to TRBJ1-4; D may be TRBD1 (5 bases). Germline V gene data show CDR1 as PRHDT and CDR2 as FYEKMQ (reference sequence). Trimming pared 5 bases from V and 2 bases from J, leaving 9 bases between. The CDR3 is 14 amino acids. This chain's CDR3 is CASSQGRTNEKLFF. The CDR3 DNA follows: TGTGCCAGCAGCCAGGGAAGGACTAATGAAAAACTGTTTTTT. The whole variable domain, remainder taken from reference TRBV13 and TRBJ1-4, is AAGVIQSPRHLIKEKRETATLKCYPIPRHDTVYWYQQGPGQDPQFLISFYEKMQSDKGSIPDRFSAQQFSDYHSELNMSSLELGDSALYFCASSQGRTNEKLFFGSGTQLSVL.

The rearrangement joins TRBV20-1 to TRBJ1-1; D is undetermined. The CDR3 contains 15 residues. Germline CDR1 reads DFQATT; CDR2 reads SNEGSKA (reference sequence). Trimming stripped 1 base from V and 0 bases from J, with 12 bases between. CDR3 sequence reads: CSARVLTPLNTEAFF. The CDR3 nucleotides are TGCAGTGCTAGAGTTCTTACACCTTTGAACACTGAAGCTTTCTTT.

This clonotype was counted between two and nine times. CDR3 region: CASRTGQADTGELFF. CDR3 sequence (DNA): TGCGCCAGCAGGACCGGACAGGCCGACACCGGGGAGCTGTTTTTT. The chain carries TRBV5-1 and TRBJ2-2, with TRBD1 matching over 7 bases. The V segment lost 5 bases and the J segment 3 bases; nucleotides outside the gene matches: 7. The V gene's germline CDR1 is SGHRS and CDR2 YFSETQ. This CDR3 has 15 amino acids.

This clonotype was counted a few times. The rearrangement uses TRBV29-1 and TRBJ2-3, with TRBD1 matching 7 bases. The germline gives CDR1 SQVTM, CDR2 ANQGSEA. The CDR3 totals 15 residues. V was clipped by 4 bases and J by 5 bases; unmatched bases: 12. The CDR3 is CSVGSRGDRLDTQYF. Here the CDR3 DNA reads TGCAGCGTTGGGTCCCGTGGGGACAGATTAGATACGCAGTATTTT.

This clonotype was found many times. V is TRBV7-3 and J is TRBJ2-3; 8 bases are a match to TRBD2. Germline CDR1 reads SGHTA; CDR2 reads FQGTGA. Trimming cost V 5 bases and J 2 bases; bases outside gene matches: 6. The CDR3 totals 15 residues. The CDR3 DNA reads TGTGCCAGCAGCGACGCGGGGGGCTACACAGATACGCAGTATTTT. This gives the protein CASSDAGGYTDTQYF.

This clonotype was found a few times. As DNA, the CDR3 is TGTGCCAGCAGCTGGACGTGGGACAGGGTCTCCTACGAGCAGTACTTC. Encoded protein: CASSWTWDRVSYEQYF. This chain joins TRBV7-9 and TRBJ2-7; the match to TRBD1 covers 9 bases. This CDR3 contains 16 residues. The junction had 7 bases not matched to a gene; V was cut back by 4 bases and J by 0 bases. In germline, CDR1 is SEHNR, CDR2 FQNEAQ (reference sequence).

This clonotype was seen many times. The V call is TRBV7-9, the J call TRBJ2-1, with a possible D match to TRBD1 (5 bases). The V and J ends lost 1 base and 12 bases respectively, with 19 bases between them. Germline lookup yields CDR1 SEHNR and CDR2 FQNEAQ (reference sequence). The CDR3 totals 15 residues. The CDR3 nucleotides read TGTGCCAGCAGCTTAGGTACCAGGGCCCCCTTGGTGCAGTTCTTC. Protein: CASSLGTRAPLVQFF. The full variable domain, with the rest looked up from reference TRBV7-9 and TRBJ2-1, is DTGVSQNPRHKITKRGQNVTFRCDPISEHNRLYWYRQTLGQGPEFLTYFQNEAQLEKSRLLSDRFSAERPKGSFSTLEIQRTEQGDSAMYLCASSLGTRAPLVQFFGPGTRLTVL.

This clonotype was recorded many times. This chain links TRBV2 with TRBJ2-2, with D possibly being TRBD1 (7 bases). The CDR3 totals 16 residues. The V and J ends lost 1 base and 6 bases respectively, with 15 bases between them. Germline V lookup: CDR1 SNHLY, CDR2 FYNNEI. CDR3 DNA: TGTGCCAGCAGTGAAGTTGGCCGCAGGGGGGCCGGGGAGCTGTTTTTT. Its protein product is CASSEVGRRGAGELFF.

This clonotype was seen many times. The V gene is TRBV20-1, the J gene TRBJ2-6; no firm D call. The CDR3 extends over 13 amino acids. From germline, CDR1 is DFQATT and CDR2 SNEGSKA (reference sequence). Trimming stripped 6 bases from V and 2 bases from J, with 8 bases between. The chain's CDR3 is CSALPPGANVLTF. The CDR3 coding sequence is TGCAGTGCCCTACCCCCTGGGGCCAACGTCCTGACTTTC.

Ten or more counts support this clonotype. This chain connects TRBV25-1 to TRBJ1-6, with D unresolved. Germline values: CDR1 MGHDK, CDR2 SYGVNS. V lost 2 bases and J 8 bases, leaving 13 bases between the germline ends. The CDR3 is 15 residues long. In DNA, the CDR3 is TGTGCCAGCAGTGAACGGGCGGGGATTGATTCACCCCTCCACTTT. This translates into CASSERAGIDSPLHF.

This clonotype was observed many times. CDR3 residues: CASSLEGGGYTF. CDR3 bases: TGTGCCAGCAGCTTAGAAGGAGGGGGCTACACCTTC. The chain combines TRBV7-9 with TRBJ1-2; D gene uncertain. Trimming cost V 1 base and J 8 bases, with 8 bases left between them. CDR1 and CDR2 from the germline V gene are SEHNR and FQNEAQ (reference sequence). The CDR3 consists of 12 residues.

This chain uses TRBV7-9 with TRBJ1-4; D gene unclear. CDR1 is SEHNR, CDR2 FQNEAQ, per germline (reference sequence). Trimming took off 0 bases at V and 7 bases at J, with 6 bases between the two ends. The CDR3 contains 13 residues. The CDR3 DNA reads TGTGCCAGCAGCTTAGCGCCTGTTGAAAAACTGTTTTTT. It is translated as CASSLAPVEKLFF.

This clonotype was seen ten or more times. This chain connects TRBV6-2 or TRBV6-3 to TRBJ2-1, with 12 bases aligning to TRBD2. Germline V lookup: CDR1 MNHEY, CDR2 SVGEGT. The V and J ends lost 7 bases and 6 bases, in that order; junction bases with no gene match: 22. This CDR3 spans 20 amino acids. This chain's CDR3 is CASTTVLRLAGASGTNEQFF. For the CDR3, the DNA is TGTGCCAGCACTACCGTTCTAAGACTAGCGGGGGCCTCCGGGACCAATGAGCAGTTCTTC.

Many counts were recorded for this clonotype. The chain carries TRBV11-1 and TRBJ2-7; D perhaps matches TRBD2 (5 bases). The CDR3 runs to 15 residues. V shed 5 bases and J shed 2 bases, with 16 bases lying between them. Germline values: CDR1 SGHAT, CDR2 FQDESV (reference sequence). The CDR3 spells CASSPEAGFPYEQYF. The CDR3 DNA follows: TGTGCCAGCAGCCCGGAGGCAGGTTTTCCCTACGAGCAGTACTTC.

This clonotype has ten or more counts. J is TRBJ2-5 and V is TRBV5-1, with a weak D call TRBD1 (6 bases). The CDR3 runs to 15 residues. Germline values: CDR1 SGHRS, CDR2 YFSETQ. Trimming pared 1 base from V and 3 bases from J, leaving 13 bases between. For the CDR3, the DNA is TGCGCCAGCAGCTTGAAAGGAGGACAGAAAGAGACCCAGTACTTC. Translating it yields CASSLKGGQKETQYF. The full variable domain, completed using reference TRBV5-1 and TRBJ2-5, is KAGVTQTPRYLIKTRGQQVTLSCSPISGHRSVSWYQQTPGQGLQFLFEYFSETQRNKGNFPGRFSGRQFSNSRSEMNVSTLELGDSALYLCASSLKGGQKETQYFGPGTRLLVL.

This clonotype was found many times. This chain uses TRBV20-1 with TRBJ2-5; D is unclear. V was pared by 6 bases and J by 1 base, with 12 bases between. Germline V lookup: CDR1 DFQATT, CDR2 SNEGSKA (reference sequence). The CDR3 has 13 amino acids. The CDR3 region is CSAPRASQETQYF. The CDR3 nucleotides read TGCAGTGCCCCCCGCGCGAGCCAAGAGACCCAGTACTTC.

This clonotype was seen many times. This chain joins TRBV28 and TRBJ2-5, with D perhaps TRBD2 (6 bases). Germline V gene lookup returns CDR1 MDHEN and CDR2 SYDVKM. The CDR3 totals 14 residues. V was trimmed by 5 bases and J by 7 bases, leaving 17 bases between them. CDR3 bases: TGTGCCAGCAGTGGCATTGGAGGGATTCTGACCCAGTACTTC. Amino acids: CASSGIGGILTQYF. The full variable domain, completed using reference TRBV28 and TRBJ2-5, is DVKVTQSSRYLVKRTGEKVFLECVQDMDHENMFWYRQDPGLGLRLIYFSYDVKMKEKGDIPEGYSVSREKKERFSLILESASTNQTSMYLCASSGIGGILTQYFGPGTRLLVL.